The 14 T cell receptor beta chains below were found in one sample sequenced in a study of memory CD4+ T cells and cytomegalovirus serostatus. Single viable CD3+CD4+CD8-CD45RO+ cells were sorted as the memory CD4+ T cells. Sequenced by immunoSEQ multiplex PCR; TCRdb stores in-frame clones only, minus some. The profile shows over 55,000 clones, over 75% of them singletons. The specimen was memory CD4+ T cells from blood. These receptors were collected from an adult in good health and CMV-seronegative.

J is TRBJ2-3 and V is TRBV28; maybe TRBD2 (7 bases). CDR3 length equals 14 residues. Germline loops: CDR1 MDHEN, CDR2 SYDVKM. Trimming took 8 bases from V and 3 from J, leaving 15 bases between them. The CDR3 reads CASSRGGATDTQYF. The CDR3 DNA sequence: TGTGCCAGCTCAAGAGGGGGGGCTACAGATACGCAGTATTTT.

The J gene is TRBJ2-2, the V gene TRBV7-2, with D perhaps TRBD1 (6 bases). V was shortened by 5 bases and J by 4 bases, with 14 bases between the two germline ends. The CDR3 loop spans 15 amino acids. The germline gives CDR1 SGHTA, CDR2 FQGNSA. CDR3 in amino acids: CASSLTGPGTGELFF. CDR3 nucleotides: TGTGCCAGCAGCCTCACAGGGCCGGGCACCGGGGAGCTGTTTTTT.

In regard to this clone: Other DNA sequences in the same sample also yield this CDR3. The chain employs TRBV5-4 and TRBJ1-3; D not resolved. Germline assignment: CDR1 SGHNT and CDR2 YYREEE (reference sequence). Deletions cut 4 bases from V and 2 bases from J, with 7 bases between. The CDR3 consists of 13 residues. CDR3 bases: TGTGCCAGCAGCCTGGATCCTGGAAACACCATATATTTT. Translation gives CASSLDPGNTIYF.

The genes are TRBV13 and TRBJ2-7; D gene uncertain. Trimming cost V 8 bases and J 5 bases, with 10 bases left between them. This CDR3 is 11 amino acids long. From germline, CDR1 is PRHDT and CDR2 FYEKMQ (reference sequence). The CDR3 loop is CASAISNEQYF. The CDR3 DNA is TGTGCCAGCGCAATTTCCAACGAGCAGTACTTC.

This clone occurred once. V is TRBV6-5 and J is TRBJ1-5; a weak D match, TRBD1 (6 bases). The germline V and J ends were trimmed by 6 bases and 6 bases, with 15 bases remaining between them. CDR3 length equals 14 residues. The germline CDR1 and CDR2 sequences are MNHEY and SVGAGI. Here the CDR3 reads CASSMGGGVQPQHF. The DNA for the CDR3 is TGTGCCAGCAGCATGGGGGGGGGCGTTCAGCCCCAGCATTTT.

The chain employs TRBV4-1 and TRBJ2-5; TRBD2 aligns across 8 bases. The ends lost 0 bases at V and 1 base at J; junction bases unmatched: 7. Germline V gene data show CDR1 as MGHRA and CDR2 as YSYEKL. The CDR3 totals 17 residues. CDR3 sequence reads: CASSQDRGGGFQETQYF. CDR3 nucleotides: TGCGCCAGCAGCCAAGATCGGGGCGGGGGGTTCCAAGAGACCCAGTACTTC.

The chain uses TRBV23-1 and TRBJ2-5, with unresolved D. TRBV23-1 is an ORF, with its function uncertain. V was pared by 2 bases and J by 1 base, with 8 bases between. The length of the CDR3 is 14 residues. This chain's CDR3 is CASSQATPQETQYF. CDR3 nucleotides: TGCGCCAGCAGTCAAGCGACCCCCCAAGAGACCCAGTACTTC.

V and J are TRBV9 and TRBJ2-7; tentatively, D is TRBD2 (6 bases). The germline V gene has CDR1 SGDLS and CDR2 YYNGEE. This CDR3 has 15 residues. Trimming shortened V by 1 base and J by 9 bases, and 20 bases separated the two germline ends. CDR3 sequence (DNA): TGTGCCAGCAGCGTAAACCCCGGGACCGGGGGTATGCAGTACTTC. Protein: CASSVNPGTGGMQYF.

This chain joins TRBV7-2 and TRBJ2-2; no clear D. This CDR3 contains 15 residues. Germline V CDR1 and CDR2: SGHTA, FQGNSA. Trimming pared 1 base from V and 1 base from J, leaving 7 bases between. The CDR3 nucleotides are TGTGCCAGCAGCTTAGTTGCGTTGAACACCGGGGAGCTGTTTTTT. This gives the protein CASSLVALNTGELFF. Using reference TRBV7-2 and TRBJ2-2 for the parts outside the CDR3, the full variable domain is GAGVSQSPSNKVTEKGKDVELRCDPISGHTALYWYRQSLGQGLEFLIYFQGNSAPDKSGLPSDRFSAERTGGSVSTLTIQRTQQEDSAVYLCASSLVALNTGELFFGEGSRLTVL.

The V call is TRBV14, the J call TRBJ1-1; the match to TRBD1 covers 7 bases. Looked up from germline, CDR1 is SGHDN and CDR2 is FVKESK. The CDR3 length is 15 residues. V gave up 10 bases and J gave up 2 bases; unmatched junction bases: 13. In DNA form, the CDR3 reads TGTGCCACCCGCCGACAGGGCATTGGAAACACTGAAGCTTTCTTT. Translation: CATRRQGIGNTEAFF.

The V and J genes are TRBV6-6 and TRBJ1-1; 10 positions agree with TRBD1. Trimming cost V 6 bases and J 1 base; bases outside gene matches: 8. Germline V gives CDR1 MNHNY, CDR2 SVGAGI (reference sequence). The CDR3 runs to 16 residues. As DNA, the CDR3 is TGTGCCAGCAGCTCGACAGGGGGCGAACCGAACACTGAAGCTTTCTTT. It is translated as CASSSTGGEPNTEAFF.

The V gene is TRBV6-6, the J gene TRBJ1-4; a weak D match, TRBD1 (6 bases). The CDR3 totals 15 residues. Trimming took 6 bases from V and 5 from J, leaving 16 bases between them. Germline-derived CDR1 and CDR2 are MNHNY and SVGAGI (reference sequence). CDR3 in DNA: TGTGCCAGCAGAACACGCAGGCAGGGGAATGAAAAACTGTTTTTT. It translates to CASRTRRQGNEKLFF.

The rearrangement uses TRBV12-5 and TRBJ1-1, with 7 bases matching TRBD1. CDR3 size: 14 residues. J gave up 1 base and V 3 bases, and 2 bases lay outside the gene matches. Germline-derived CDR1 and CDR2 are LGHNT and FRNRAP. For the CDR3, the DNA is TGTGCTAGTGGTTTTGGGACAGAGAACACTGAAGCTTTCTTT. Translating gives CASGFGTENTEAFF.

The chain carries TRBV5-1 and TRBJ2-3; D is perhaps TRBD2 (6 bases). The germline V gene has CDR1 SGHRS and CDR2 YFSETQ. The V end lost 4 bases, the J end lost 7 bases, and 13 bases lay between the germline ends. CDR3 length equals 13 residues. The CDR3 sequence is CASSPAGGNTQYF. CDR3 DNA sequence: TGCGCCAGCAGCCCCGCCGGGGGAAATACGCAGTATTTT.